This TCR beta chain originates from a study of fetal regulatory T cell absence and autoimmunity. Findings and limits, study-wide: Compared with cord blood, pancreas showed oligoclonal TCR enrichment, some clones over 95-fold.

The survey-level immunoSEQ assay was used. The assay was immunoSEQ multiplex PCR, and TCRdb's table has in-frame clones only and misses some. The sample includes some 87,000 clones, approximately 79% seen only once; the top ten take just under 2%. CDR3 length: 15 residues. Germline assignment: CDR1 SGDLS and CDR2 YYNGEE. V shed 4 bases, J shed 1 base, and the junction held 0 bases outside the gene matches. There are a few counts of this clone. Its antigen is still unknown. V and J are TRBV9 and TRBJ2-2, with TRBD2 matching over 11 bases. The sequence was collected from a male donor with IPEX syndrome. The sample consisted of pancreas tissue. CDR3 protein: CASSTSGGNTGELFF. CDR3 DNA: TGTGCCAGCAGCACTAGCGGGGGGAACACCGGGGAGCTGTTTTTT.